These 8 T cell receptor beta chains share one sample of origin, sequenced in a study of long-term antiretroviral therapy in people with HIV. Runs used v3.0 of the immunoSEQ assay and were done at survey level. Assay used: immunoSEQ multiplex PCR; TCRdb lists only in-frame clones, some missing. This table holds 25,000 to 30,000 clones, approximately 78% found once. The material sequenced was unsorted PBMCs, taken 2.9 years after starting antiretroviral therapy. The receptors originated from a man aged 50-60 years with HIV.

The chain combines TRBV7-2 with TRBJ1-3; 9 bases are shared with TRBD1. V shed 2 bases and J 4 bases; nucleotides not matched to a gene: 6. Germline CDR1 SGHTA, CDR2 FQGNSA. The CDR3 contains 16 residues. Written as DNA, the CDR3 is TGTGCCAGCAGCTTAACCGGGACAGGGAGAGGAAACACCATATATTTT. It codes for CASSLTGTGRGNTIYF.

This clone was found a few times. The V call is TRBV28, the J call TRBJ1-2; tentatively, D is TRBD1 (5 bases). V was trimmed by 9 bases and J by 5 bases, leaving 10 bases between them. CDR1 and CDR2 (germline): MDHEN, SYDVKM. The CDR3 extends over 11 amino acids. DNA of the CDR3: TGTGCCAGTACAGGAGTATATGGCTACACCTTC. Translated: CASTGVYGYTF.

This clone was recorded a few times. V is TRBV4-1 and J is TRBJ1-1, with TRBD1 as a possible D gene (5 bases). CDR1 and CDR2 (germline): MGHRA, YSYEKL. The CDR3 has 15 residues. V was pared by 0 bases and J by 4 bases, with 12 bases between. CDR3 bases: TGCGCCAGCAGCCAAGATCAGAGCGGGGGCACTGAAGCTTTCTTT. Encoded protein: CASSQDQSGGTEAFF.

This chain uses TRBV6-1 with TRBJ2-5; 10 nucleotides align to TRBD2. The CDR3 runs to 14 residues. V was clipped by 6 bases and J by 4 bases; unmatched bases: 5. Germline V lookup: CDR1 MNHNS, CDR2 SASEGT. This CDR3 is CASRLAGPGETQYF. The CDR3 DNA reads TGTGCCAGCAGACTAGCGGGGCCTGGAGAGACCCAGTACTTC.

The J gene is TRBJ2-7, the V gene TRBV19, with 8 bases that match TRBD1. Germline CDR1 reads LNHDA; CDR2 reads SQIVND (reference sequence). The trim removed 3 bases at V and 1 base at J, leaving 14 bases unmatched. The CDR3 has 18 residues. The CDR3 protein is CASSMFPRQGNPSYEQYF. The CDR3 DNA sequence: TGTGCCAGTAGTATGTTCCCCAGACAGGGGAACCCATCCTACGAGCAGTACTTC.

Within the sample, this clone is medium-sized (0.01 to 0.1%). The V and J genes are TRBV7-3 and TRBJ2-7; D possibly corresponds to TRBD2 (5 bases). CDR3 length: 12 residues. Germline CDR1 reads SGHTA; CDR2 reads FQGTGA. Trimming took 2 bases from V and 6 from J, leaving 8 bases between them. Written as DNA, the CDR3 is TGTGCCAGCAGCTTAGACGGGGTCGAGCAGTACTTC. It specifies CASSLDGVEQYF.

The chain employs TRBV7-9 and TRBJ1-6, with a possible D match to TRBD1 (6 bases). Germline V gene sequence: CDR1 SEHNR, CDR2 FQNEAQ (reference sequence). V lost 5 bases and J 4 bases, leaving 12 bases between the germline ends. CDR3 size: 15 residues. In nucleotides, the CDR3 is TGTGCCAGCAGCCCGGACAGTTTATATAATTCACCCCTCCACTTT. It encodes CASSPDSLYNSPLHF.

This chain uses TRBV5-8 with TRBJ1-5; no clear D gene. Germline lookup yields CDR1 SGHTS and CDR2 YDEGEE. The CDR3 covers 12 residues. V shed 2 bases and J shed 5 bases, with 5 bases lying between them. Here the CDR3 DNA reads TGTGCCAGCAGCTTTTCCTATCAGCCCCAGCATTTT. Encoded protein: CASSFSYQPQHF.